This entry describes one TCR beta chain. TCRdb used MiXCR to reprocess the 5' RACE reads, holding one entry per CDR3 protein. The table lists about 88,000 distinct CDR3 sequences, 27% of them singletons, with around 59% in the top ten. The data derive from a study of CD8 T cells in ankylosing spondylitis. This CDR3 is built from 12 residues. CDR1 DFQATT and CDR2 SNEGSKA come from the germline V gene (reference sequence). V lost 4 bases to trimming and J lost 9 bases, with 10 bases between them. The specimen sequenced was blood, either unsorted or a sorted T cell fraction (not recorded which). The clonotype comes from a male donor with ankylosing spondylitis or in good health (not recorded which). The V call is TRBV20-1, the J call TRBJ1-6; no definite D call. CDR3 sequence reads: CSAMRLTSPLHF. CDR3 sequence (DNA): TGCAGTGCTATGCGGCTCACTTCACCCCTCCACTTT.